Reported below is one T cell receptor (beta chain). Antigen: not known. This record belongs to a study of T cell responses to AZD1222 COVID-19 vaccine. Study results and caveats: Sampling that yielded the repertoires occurred only after the peak T cell response. There were mostly white British donors and more females than males, and clonal diversity was possibly underestimated.

Produced via immunoSEQ multiplex PCR; TCRdb's table is partial and in-frame only. Here the sample spans 65,000 to 85,000 clones, 88% being singletons. This clonotype was sampled from an adult in good health. Specimen: peripheral blood, collected on day 0 of AZD1222 vaccination.

CDR3 region: CASSQGYPYEQYF. CDR3 coding DNA: TGCGCCAGCTCCCAAGGATATCCCTACGAGCAGTACTTC. The chain recombines TRBV5-1 with TRBJ2-7; D call uncertain. Trimming took 7 bases from V and 2 from J, leaving 13 bases between them. The length of the CDR3 is 13 residues. Germline V CDR1 and CDR2: SGHRS, YFSETQ.